The following is a T cell receptor (beta chain) sequence with its context. Its cognate antigen is unknown. Generation of TCR beta libraries employed quantitative 5'-RACE incorporating molecular barcodes. A single record per CDR3 protein comes from TCRdb applying MiXCR to the 5' RACE reads. In the table there are roughly 26,000 distinct CDR3 sequences, 10% to 15% of which are singletons. This sample is drawn from a study of CD8 T cells in ankylosing spondylitis. General study points: A motif of 8 or 9 highly homologous TCR beta variants was seen as apparently characteristic of ankylosing spondylitis blood.

The J segment lost 6 bases and the V segment lost 4 bases, leaving 13 bases of the junction unmatched. Germline CDR1 and CDR2: SGHRS and YFSETQ. CDR3 length: 17 amino acids. The chain links TRBV5-1 to TRBJ2-2; TRBD1 aligns across 9 bases. What was sequenced was blood. This TCR was recovered from a male donor with ankylosing spondylitis or in good health (not recorded which). The CDR3 reads CASSGRTGVVTAGELFF. In DNA, the CDR3 is TGCGCCAGCAGCGGAAGGACAGGGGTTGTTACCGCCGGGGAGCTGTTTTTT.